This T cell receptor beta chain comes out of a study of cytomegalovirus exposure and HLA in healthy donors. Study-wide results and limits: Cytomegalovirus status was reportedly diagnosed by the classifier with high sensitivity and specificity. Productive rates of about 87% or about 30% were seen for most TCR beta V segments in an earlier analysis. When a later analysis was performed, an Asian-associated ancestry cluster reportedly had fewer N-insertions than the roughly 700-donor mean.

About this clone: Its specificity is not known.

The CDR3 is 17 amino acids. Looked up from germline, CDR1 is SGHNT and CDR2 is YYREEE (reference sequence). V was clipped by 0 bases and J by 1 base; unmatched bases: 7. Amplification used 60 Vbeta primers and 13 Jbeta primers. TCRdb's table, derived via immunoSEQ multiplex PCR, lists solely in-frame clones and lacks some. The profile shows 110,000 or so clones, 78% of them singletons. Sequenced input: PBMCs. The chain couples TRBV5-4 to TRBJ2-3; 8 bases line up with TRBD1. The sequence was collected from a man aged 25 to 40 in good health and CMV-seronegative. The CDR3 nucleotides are TGTGCCAGCAGCTTGGTAACAGGGGGTCCCGGCACAGATACGCAGTATTTT. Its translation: CASSLVTGGPGTDTQYF.